The 31 T cell receptor beta chains given below trace back to one sample, sequenced in a study of blood T cell repertoires in COVID-19. Here immunoSEQ multiplex PCR was the method, and the copy in TCRdb shows in-frame clones only, minus some. The table includes roughly 200,000 clones, over 75% detected once. Source material: PBMCs or T cells enriched from blood (not recorded which). All receptors come from a man aged 25-45 years in a cohort exposed to, infected with or recovered from COVID-19 (not recorded which).

This clone was found once. Here the CDR3 reads CASSPLRGAREKLFF. CDR3 DNA: TGTGCCAGCAGCCCCCTGCGCGGGGCCCGGGAAAAACTGTTTTTT. This chain links TRBV11-2 with TRBJ1-4, with a weak D call TRBD1 (5 bases). The CDR3 sequence is 15 residues long. Trimming removed 5 bases at V and 8 bases at J, with 18 bases between. CDR1 is SGHAT and CDR2 is FQNNGV in the germline V gene.

A single count supports this clone. This sequence joins TRBV5-1 and TRBJ2-1, with D possibly TRBD2 on 6 matching bases. Germline V gene lookup returns CDR1 SGHRS and CDR2 YFSETQ. The CDR3 is made up of 15 amino acids. Trimming removed 0 bases from V and 2 bases from J, with 9 bases in between. In nucleotides, the CDR3 is TGCGCCAGCAGCTTGGCCCCGGGGGCCTACAATGAGCAGTTCTTC. Translated, it gives CASSLAPGAYNEQFF.

This clone has only a few counts. J is TRBJ2-7 and V is TRBV7-9; a possible D gene is TRBD2 (7 bases). The V end lost 4 bases, the J end lost 5 bases, and 15 bases lay between the germline ends. Germline V gene lookup returns CDR1 SEHNR and CDR2 FQNEAQ (reference sequence). This CDR3 contains 14 residues. CDR3 region: CASSSLGGPNEQYF. CDR3 coding DNA: TGTGCCAGCAGCTCCCTCGGGGGGCCGAACGAGCAGTACTTC. The variable domain in full, completed from reference TRBV7-9 and TRBJ2-7, reads DTGVSQNPRHKITKRGQNVTFRCDPISEHNRLYWYRQTLGQGPEFLTYFQNEAQLEKSRLLSDRFSAERPKGSFSTLEIQRTEQGDSAMYLCASSSLGGPNEQYFGPGTRLTVT.

This clone was seen only a few times. CDR3 region: CASSQSVLGRGLAGLGFYNEQFF. CDR3 bases: TGCGCCAGCAGTCAATCGGTGTTGGGGAGAGGACTAGCGGGCTTAGGATTTTACAATGAGCAGTTCTTC. The chain carries TRBV23-1 and TRBJ2-1; 11 nucleotides align to TRBD2. TRBV23-1 qualifies as an ORF whose function is uncertain. The CDR3 runs 23 residues. The J segment lost 4 bases and the V segment lost 0 bases, leaving 23 bases of the junction unmatched.

This clone was found once. The chain carries TRBV7-9 and TRBJ2-1, with D tentatively TRBD2 (5 bases). V was cut by 5 bases and J by 15 bases, with 17 bases left in between. The CDR3 covers 12 residues. Germline-derived CDR1 and CDR2 are SEHNR and FQNEAQ (reference sequence). The CDR3 region is CASSPLGLAGFF. CDR3 DNA sequence: TGTGCCAGCAGCCCTCTAGGCCTTGCGGGGTTCTTC.

V usage is TRBV28 and J usage is TRBJ2-2; tentatively, D is TRBD1 (6 bases). CDR1 is MDHEN, CDR2 SYDVKM, per germline. This CDR3 contains 14 residues. V lost 4 bases and J 3 bases, leaving 9 bases between the germline ends. CDR3 nucleotides: TGTGCCAGCAGTTCCCCAGGGGACACCGGGGAGCTGTTTTTT. This sequence encodes CASSSPGDTGELFF. The entire variable domain, with the rest obtained from reference TRBV28 and TRBJ2-2, is as follows: DVKVTQSSRYLVKRTGEKVFLECVQDMDHENMFWYRQDPGLGLRLIYFSYDVKMKEKGDIPEGYSVSREKKERFSLILESASTNQTSMYLCASSSPGDTGELFFGEGSRLTVL.

The chain joins TRBV9 to TRBJ2-7; 7 bases line up with TRBD2. The junction had 5 bases not matched to a gene; V was cut back by 0 bases and J by 2 bases. CDR1 is SGDLS, CDR2 YYNGEE, per germline. The CDR3 extends over 15 amino acids. CDR3 in DNA: TGTGCCAGCAGCGTAGCAGGGACTAATACCTACGAGCAGTACTTC. Translated: CASSVAGTNTYEQYF. The whole variable domain, filled in from reference TRBV9 and TRBJ2-7, reads DSGVTQTPKHLITATGQRVTLRCSPRSGDLSVYWYQQSLDQGLQFLIQYYNGEERAKGNILERFSAQQFPDLHSELNLSSLELGDSALYFCASSVAGTNTYEQYFGPGTRLTVT.

The gene calls are TRBV5-1 and TRBJ1-2; TRBD1 is a possible D gene (6 bases). Trimming left V 3 bases short and J 4 bases short, with 10 bases between. This CDR3 spans 13 amino acids. The germline V gene has CDR1 SGHRS and CDR2 YFSETQ. The CDR3 bases are TGCGCCAGCAGCTGGGACAAAAGCTATGGCTACACCTTC. As protein: CASSWDKSYGYTF.

The chain links TRBV4-2 to TRBJ2-1; maybe TRBD2 (5 bases). The CDR3 covers 18 residues. Germline V gives CDR1 LGHNA, CDR2 YNFKEQ. V gave up 7 bases and J gave up 1 base, with 23 bases separating them. The CDR3 DNA reads as TGTGCCAGCACCCCCCTCGGGGTCGGAGCCACGTCCTACAATGAGCAGTTCTTC. Protein product: CASTPLGVGATSYNEQFF.

In DNA, the CDR3 is TGTGCCAGCAGTCTACCCTCTGAGACCCAGTACTTC. Encoded protein: CASSLPSETQYF. The chain links TRBV27 to TRBJ2-5; D gene unclear. V gave up 5 bases and J gave up 5 bases, with 9 bases separating them. Germline CDR1 MNHEY, CDR2 SMNVEV (reference sequence). The CDR3 is 12 amino acids.

The V call is TRBV10-2, the J call TRBJ1-3; no reliable D call. The germline CDR1 and CDR2 sequences are WSHSY and SAAADI. The CDR3 is made up of 14 amino acids. The V and J ends lost 1 base and 4 bases respectively, with 8 bases between them. The CDR3 region has the DNA TGCGCCAGCAGTGAGTTCGGGTGGGGAAACACCATATATTTT. It encodes CASSEFGWGNTIYF.

The chain combines TRBV27 with TRBJ2-7, with TRBD1 identical over 7 bases. Losses at the gene ends were 2 bases for V and 5 bases for J; bases not matched to a gene: 3. Germline CDR1 and CDR2: MNHEY and SMNVEV (reference sequence). CDR3 length equals 13 residues. The CDR3 DNA reads TGTGCCAGCAGTTTAAGGGGGCTCGACGAGCAGTACTTC. The encoded protein is CASSLRGLDEQYF.

The chain links TRBV7-6 to TRBJ2-3; 7 bases match TRBD1. Germline V gene sequence: CDR1 SGHVS, CDR2 FNYEAQ. This CDR3 has 16 amino acids. Losses at the gene ends were 2 bases for V and 2 bases for J; bases not matched to a gene: 7. For the CDR3, the DNA is TGTGCCAGCAGCTTAACGACAGGGTTGTCCACAGATACGCAGTATTTT. It encodes CASSLTTGLSTDTQYF.

This sequence joins TRBV19 and TRBJ1-3; a weak D match, TRBD1 (5 bases). V gave up 3 bases and J gave up 0 bases, with 12 bases separating them. The CDR3 extends over 16 amino acids. Germline CDR1 reads LNHDA; CDR2 reads SQIVND (reference sequence). In nucleotides, the CDR3 is TGTGCCAGTAGTATTAATCAGGGTCACTCTGGAAACACCATATATTTT. It encodes CASSINQGHSGNTIYF.

The chain employs TRBV24-1 and TRBJ1-5; D not certain. Germline CDR1 reads KGHDR; CDR2 reads SFDVKD. CDR3 length: 13 residues. Trimming left V 7 bases short and J 7 bases short, with 13 bases between. DNA for the CDR3: TGTGCCACCAGCCCCTGGGCAGGACAGCCCCAGCATTTT. Encoded protein: CATSPWAGQPQHF.

The chain employs TRBV19 and TRBJ2-1; a weak D match, TRBD2 (5 bases). Trimming took off 3 bases at V and 4 bases at J, with 13 bases between the two ends. The CDR3 has 15 residues. Germline CDR1 is LNHDA and CDR2 is SQIVND (reference sequence). The CDR3 spells CASSIDTRLYNEQFF. In DNA, the CDR3 is TGTGCCAGTAGTATCGATACTAGGCTATACAATGAGCAGTTCTTC.

The chain's CDR3 is CASSFPSGGQETQYF. DNA of the CDR3: TGTGCCAGCAGCTTCCCTAGCGGGGGCCAAGAGACCCAGTACTTC. The V gene is TRBV7-6, the J gene TRBJ2-5; 10 bases agree with TRBD2. In germline, CDR1 is SGHVS, CDR2 FNYEAQ. V lost 3 bases, J lost 1 base, and 2 bases stayed unmatched. The CDR3 loop spans 15 amino acids.

In nucleotides, the CDR3 is TGTGCCAGCAGTTCCACAGCGGGGCAACAGATGACCCAGTACTTC. Protein product: CASSSTAGQQMTQYF. The genes are TRBV9 and TRBJ2-5, with 7 bases that match TRBD2. The CDR3 is 15 amino acids. V gave up 5 bases and J gave up 7 bases; unmatched junction bases: 14. The V gene's germline CDR1 is SGDLS and CDR2 YYNGEE.

The genes are TRBV23-1 and TRBJ1-3; a possible D gene is TRBD1 (5 bases). TRBV23-1 has ORF status, its function being uncertain. V dropped 3 bases and J dropped 2 bases, with 23 bases sitting between them. The CDR3 length is 19 residues. The DNA of the CDR3 is TGCGCCAGCAGTCAGTCCGACCATAAGCAGGGTTATCCTGGAAACACCATATATTTT. Its protein product is CASSQSDHKQGYPGNTIYF.

The gene calls are TRBV7-8 and TRBJ2-7, with 13 nucleotides matching TRBD2. The CDR3 extends over 15 amino acids. From germline, CDR1 is SGHVS and CDR2 FQNEAQ. V gave up 5 bases and J gave up 6 bases; unmatched junction bases: 7. Here the CDR3 reads CASSLRTSGSLEQYF. Written as DNA, the CDR3 is TGTGCCAGCAGCCTACGGACTAGCGGGAGCCTCGAGCAGTACTTC.

The gene calls are TRBV2 and TRBJ1-1; 7 nucleotides align to TRBD1. The CDR3 length is 13 residues. Trimming cost V 6 bases and J 4 bases; bases outside gene matches: 5. Germline CDR1 and CDR2: SNHLY and FYNNEI. CDR3 bases: TGTGCCAGCAGGCGACAGGGCCCCACTGAAGCTTTCTTT. Residues: CASRRQGPTEAFF.

The chain is built from TRBV12-5 and TRBJ2-3; the match to TRBD2 covers 8 bases. The CDR3 covers 16 residues. After removal of 2 bases from V and 2 bases from J, the junction contained 6 bases not matched to a gene. Germline loops: CDR1 LGHNT, CDR2 FRNRAP. The CDR3 loop reads CASGLFRAGDTDTQYF. The CDR3, as DNA: TGTGCTAGTGGTTTGTTCCGAGCGGGAGACACAGATACGCAGTATTTT.

The V call is TRBV7-2, the J call TRBJ2-1, with 9 positions matching TRBD1. The CDR3 runs 15 residues. Germline CDR1 and CDR2: SGHTA and FQGNSA. The V segment lost 0 bases and the J segment 9 bases; nucleotides outside the gene matches: 6. CDR3 bases: TGTGCCAGCAGCTTAGCGGAGGGACAGGGCTTTGAGCAGTTCTTC. The encoded protein is CASSLAEGQGFEQFF.

This clone has just one count. The chain carries TRBV27 and TRBJ1-5, with 8 bases aligning to TRBD1. CDR3 length equals 17 residues. Germline V gene sequence: CDR1 MNHEY, CDR2 SMNVEV (reference sequence). V trimming: 6 bases; J trimming: 6 bases; junction bases outside the gene matches: 16. This CDR3 reads CASRALLTGGLGQPQHF. The CDR3, as DNA: TGTGCCAGCAGGGCCCTTCTAACAGGGGGACTCGGTCAGCCCCAGCATTTT.

V is TRBV19 and J is TRBJ1-1, with TRBD1 identical over 9 bases. Germline assignment: CDR1 LNHDA and CDR2 SQIVND (reference sequence). Trimming at V came to 6 bases and at J to 2 bases, leaving 13 bases not matched to a gene. The CDR3 has 17 amino acids. The CDR3 region is CASRPLISTGGNTEAFF. As DNA, the CDR3 is TGTGCCAGTAGACCCCTTATCTCCACAGGGGGCAACACTGAAGCTTTCTTT.

The chain is built from TRBV15 and TRBJ2-3; no reliable D call. Germline CDR1 LNHNV, CDR2 YYDKDF (reference sequence). Trimming stripped 4 bases from V and 4 bases from J, with 12 bases between. The CDR3 extends over 14 amino acids. CDR3: CATSTGQTADTQYF. The CDR3 DNA is TGTGCCACCAGCACGGGTCAGACGGCAGATACGCAGTATTTT.

This chain uses TRBV10-2 with TRBJ1-5; possible D gene TRBD1, 5 bases. Germline V gives CDR1 WSHSY, CDR2 SAAADI. The CDR3 is 15 residues long. V lost 6 bases, J lost 6 bases, and 18 bases lay in between. The CDR3 spells CASRINSGGGQPQHF. CDR3 DNA sequence: TGCGCCAGCAGGATCAACTCTGGGGGAGGTCAGCCCCAGCATTTT.

Concerning this clone itself: One junction end does not reproduce the germline sequence, and a read error may be involved. The chain links TRBV5-5 to TRBJ1-5; maybe TRBD1 (6 bases). This CDR3 is built from 15 residues. CDR1 and CDR2 from the germline V gene are SGHKS and YYEKEE (reference sequence). The CDR3 DNA sequence: TGTGCCCGCAGCGAGGGGGGGCGGGGCAATCAGCCCCAGCATTTT. Protein product: CARSEGGRGNQPQHF. The whole variable domain, filled in from reference TRBV5-5 and TRBJ1-5, reads DAGVTQSPTHLIKTRGQQVTLRCSPISGHKSVSWYQQVLGQGPQFIFQYYEKEERGRGNFPDRFSARQFPNYSSELNVNALLLGDSALYLCARSEGGRGNQPQHFGDGTRLSIL.

A few counts support this clone. This sequence joins TRBV28 and TRBJ2-5; 13 bases map to TRBD2. The CDR3 has 18 residues. V was clipped by 6 bases and J by 5 bases; unmatched bases: 15. The germline gives CDR1 MDHEN, CDR2 SYDVKM. CDR3 nucleotides: TGTGCCAGCAGCTCCTTCAGGACTAGCGGGAGAGGGGTGGAGACCCAGTACTTC. Protein: CASSSFRTSGRGVETQYF.

This clone has just one count. This chain uses TRBV27 with TRBJ1-5; TRBD1 aligns across 7 bases. V was clipped by 8 bases and J by 1 base; unmatched bases: 8. The germline gives CDR1 MNHEY, CDR2 SMNVEV (reference sequence). The CDR3 contains 15 residues. The CDR3 sequence: CASLFKGQSNQPQHF. DNA for the CDR3: TGTGCCAGCTTATTTAAGGGACAGAGCAATCAGCCCCAGCATTTT.

The table lists this clone with a count of one. The chain is built from TRBV19 and TRBJ2-3; 7 bases map to TRBD2. There are 14 residues in the CDR3. CDR1 is LNHDA, CDR2 SQIVND, per germline (reference sequence). V gave up 7 bases and J gave up 6 bases; unmatched junction bases: 10. The CDR3 nucleotides are TGTGCCAGTAATATTGGCGGGAGAGGTGATACGCAGTATTTT. It specifies CASNIGGRGDTQYF.